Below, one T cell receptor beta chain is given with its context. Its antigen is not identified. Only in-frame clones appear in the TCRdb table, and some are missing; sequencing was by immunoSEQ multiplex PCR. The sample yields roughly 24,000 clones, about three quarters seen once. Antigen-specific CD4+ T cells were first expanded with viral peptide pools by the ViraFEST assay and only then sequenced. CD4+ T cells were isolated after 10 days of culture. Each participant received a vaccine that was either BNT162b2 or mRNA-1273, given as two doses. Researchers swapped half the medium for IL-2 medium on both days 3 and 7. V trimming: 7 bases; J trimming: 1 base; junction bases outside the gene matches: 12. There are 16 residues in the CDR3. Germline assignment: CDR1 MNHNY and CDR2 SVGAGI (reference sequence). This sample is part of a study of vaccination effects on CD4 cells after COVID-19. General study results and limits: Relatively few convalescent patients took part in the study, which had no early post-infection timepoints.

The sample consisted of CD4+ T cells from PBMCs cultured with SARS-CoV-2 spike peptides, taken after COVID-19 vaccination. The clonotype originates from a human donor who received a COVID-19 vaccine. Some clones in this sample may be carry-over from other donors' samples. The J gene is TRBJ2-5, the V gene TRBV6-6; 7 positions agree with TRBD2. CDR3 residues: CASTRLALKGQETQYF. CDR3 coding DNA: TGTGCCAGCACGAGACTAGCCCTAAAAGGCCAAGAGACCCAGTACTTC.